The entry below gives a single TCR beta chain sequence along with its context. 5'RACE template switching produced TCR cDNA carrying a universal primer site and UMIs. Via MiXCR, TCRdb re-called the 5' RACE reads, giving one row per CDR3 protein. This sample has around 310,000 distinct CDR3 sequences, with 3.6% found just once. CDR3 size: 16 residues. Trimming pared 2 bases from V and 1 base from J, leaving 11 bases between. Germline CDR1 is MNHEY and CDR2 is SVGEGT. This specimen comes from a study of T cells after yellow fever vaccination. Whole-study context: Fractions of low cell number were prepared using SMART-Seq v4 Ultra Low Input.

This specimen consisted of PBMCs, obtained on the day of the yellow fever booster vaccination. The V call is TRBV6-2 or TRBV6-3, the J call TRBJ2-2; D is undetermined. The receptor was derived from a man between 18 and 35 years old who received the YFV17D yellow fever vaccine. The CDR3 region is CASSYRVTRNTGELFF. In nucleotides, the CDR3 is TGTGCCAGCAGTTACCGGGTGACAAGGAACACCGGGGAGCTGTTTTTT.